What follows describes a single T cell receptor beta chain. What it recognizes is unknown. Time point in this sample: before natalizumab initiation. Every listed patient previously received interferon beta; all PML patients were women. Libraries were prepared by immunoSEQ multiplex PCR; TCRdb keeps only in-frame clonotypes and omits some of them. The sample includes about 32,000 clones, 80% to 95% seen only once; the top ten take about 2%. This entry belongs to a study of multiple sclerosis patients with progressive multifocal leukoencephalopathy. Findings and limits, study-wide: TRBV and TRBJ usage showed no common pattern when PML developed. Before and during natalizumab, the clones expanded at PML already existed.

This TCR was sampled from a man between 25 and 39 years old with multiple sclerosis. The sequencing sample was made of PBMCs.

In DNA, the CDR3 is TGTGCCAGCAGCGTCCAGGGTAAAGTAAATGAAAAACTGTTTTTT. Its protein product is CASSVQGKVNEKLFF. V usage is TRBV9 and J usage is TRBJ1-4; D possibly corresponds to TRBD1 (5 bases). CDR3 length: 15 amino acids. Per the germline V gene, CDR1 is SGDLS and CDR2 is YYNGEE. V was trimmed by 2 bases and J by 5 bases, leaving 13 bases between them. Using reference TRBV9 and TRBJ1-4 for the parts outside the CDR3, the full variable domain is DSGVTQTPKHLITATGQRVTLRCSPRSGDLSVYWYQQSLDQGLQFLIQYYNGEERAKGNILERFSAQQFPDLHSELNLSSLELGDSALYFCASSVQGKVNEKLFFGSGTQLSVL.